One sample yielded the 27 T cell receptor beta chains listed below, sequenced in a study of T cells after yellow fever vaccination (dated by TCRdb to between 2019 and 2020). Library construction relied on 5' RACE. The sequencing machine was an Illumina HiSeq 2500. TCRdb reworked the public reads: Q25 trimming with fastp, MiXCR clone assembly, productive beta chains retained. Every distinct CDR3 protein forms one entry, paired with its most common genes and DNA. The table for this sample lists over 110,000 distinct CDR3 sequences; approximately 7.7% of them were counted only once. Jointly, the top ten make up under 0.95% of the sample. The treatment or condition label here, explained by the study, means: live attenuated yellow fever vaccine strain. This material consisted of CD4+ T cells sorted from PBMCs, taken 5 days after the yellow fever booster vaccination. These receptors were collected from a man aged 25-45 years who received the YFV17D yellow fever vaccine.

This clonotype was detected ten times or more. The CDR3 loop reads CASHRGTGELFF. DNA for the CDR3: TGTGCCAGTCATCGGGGTACCGGGGAGCTGTTTTTT. The rearrangement links TRBV19 to TRBJ2-2; perhaps TRBD2 as D (5 bases). Germline loops: CDR1 LNHDA, CDR2 SQIVND (reference sequence). The CDR3 has 12 residues. V was trimmed by 8 bases and J by 5 bases, leaving 9 bases between them.

This clonotype was seen at least ten times. The chain combines TRBV5-1 with TRBJ2-1, with 11 bases fitting TRBD2. The CDR3 has 16 residues. With 4 bases clipped from V and 7 bases from J, the junction kept 10 bases outside the gene matches. The germline gives CDR1 SGHRS, CDR2 YFSETQ. The CDR3 sequence is CASSLELAGGVNEQFF. For the CDR3, the DNA is TGCGCCAGCAGCCTAGAGCTAGCGGGAGGTGTTAATGAGCAGTTCTTC.

This clonotype was found many times. J is TRBJ1-5 and V is TRBV9; D possibly corresponds to TRBD1 (6 bases). The CDR3 sequence is 15 residues long. Deletions cut 1 base from V and 3 bases from J, with 11 bases between. Germline CDR1 is SGDLS and CDR2 is YYNGEE. The CDR3 DNA is TGTGCCAGCAGCGTATATGGGGACAACAATCAGCCCCAGCATTTT. Translated: CASSVYGDNNQPQHF.

This clonotype was seen ten or more times. This chain joins TRBV29-1 and TRBJ2-5; possible D gene TRBD1, 6 bases. This CDR3 comprises 12 residues. Looked up from germline, CDR1 is SQVTM and CDR2 is ANQGSEA. V dropped 5 bases and J dropped 4 bases, with 11 bases sitting between them. CDR3 loop: CSVQGGAETQYF. CDR3 sequence (DNA): TGCAGCGTTCAAGGGGGAGCAGAGACCCAGTACTTC.

This clonotype was counted many times. The chain combines TRBV5-1 with TRBJ2-3; 8 bases fit TRBD2. J lost 2 bases, V lost 2 bases, and 7 bases had no gene match. This CDR3 comprises 16 residues. Germline V gives CDR1 SGHRS, CDR2 YFSETQ. CDR3 nucleotides: TGCGCCAGCAGCTTACCCAGCGGGAGAACCACAGATACGCAGTATTTT. It encodes CASSLPSGRTTDTQYF. The full variable domain, completed using reference TRBV5-1 and TRBJ2-3, is KAGVTQTPRYLIKTRGQQVTLSCSPISGHRSVSWYQQTPGQGLQFLFEYFSETQRNKGNFPGRFSGRQFSNSRSEMNVSTLELGDSALYLCASSLPSGRTTDTQYFGPGTRLTVL.

V and J are TRBV20-1 and TRBJ1-6, with D unclear. This CDR3 is 17 amino acids long. Germline loops: CDR1 DFQATT, CDR2 SNEGSKA (reference sequence). V lost 5 bases to trimming and J lost 0 bases, with 17 bases between them. CDR3 sequence: CSARGGRSNSYNSPLHF. The CDR3 nucleotides are TGCAGTGCTCGCGGTGGAAGGAGTAACTCCTATAATTCACCCCTCCACTTT.

This clonotype was seen a few times. The rearrangement uses TRBV6-1 and TRBJ1-2; TRBD1 might be the D (5 bases). The CDR3 totals 16 residues. Trimming removed 6 bases at V and 0 bases at J, with 17 bases between. Germline assignment: CDR1 MNHNS and CDR2 SASEGT. The CDR3 here is CASRRMGVASNYGYTF. CDR3 nucleotides: TGTGCCAGCAGGAGGATGGGGGTGGCTTCTAACTATGGCTACACCTTC.

In its sample, this clonotype was seen many times. The chain employs TRBV12-3 or TRBV12-4 and TRBJ2-1; D possibly corresponds to TRBD2 (6 bases). The V end lost 3 bases, the J end lost 7 bases, and 13 bases lay between the germline ends. CDR3 length: 14 residues. The chain's CDR3 is CASSFTEGWNEQFF. The CDR3 coding sequence is TGTGCCAGCAGTTTTACGGAGGGTTGGAATGAGCAGTTCTTC.

This clonotype was counted ten times or more. This sequence joins TRBV10-3 and TRBJ2-5; 8 bases agree with TRBD2. Germline V gene lookup returns CDR1 ENHRY and CDR2 SYGVKD. This CDR3 comprises 14 residues. Germline trimming cut 5 bases from V and 5 bases from J; bases unmatched to any gene: 7. The CDR3 DNA follows: TGTGCCATCAGTCAAGCGGGAGCAATGGAGACCCAGTACTTC. Encoded protein: CAISQAGAMETQYF.

This clonotype was found many times. The genes are TRBV6-2 or TRBV6-3 and TRBJ2-1; D not resolved. This CDR3 region has 12 residues. V lost 4 bases to trimming and J lost 6 bases, with 7 bases between them. In germline, CDR1 is MNHEY, CDR2 SVGEGT. The CDR3 is CASSFGRNEQFF. CDR3 nucleotide sequence: TGTGCCAGCAGTTTTGGACGCAATGAGCAGTTCTTC.

This clonotype was picked up many times. In DNA, the CDR3 is TGCGCCAGCAGCTTGGGTGGGACAGGGGCCTACGAGCAGTACTTC. Its protein is CASSLGGTGAYEQYF. V gene TRBV5-1 combines with J gene TRBJ2-7, with 10 bases that match TRBD1. From germline, CDR1 is SGHRS and CDR2 YFSETQ. This CDR3 is 15 amino acids long. V gave up 0 bases and J gave up 2 bases; unmatched junction bases: 2.

This clonotype was seen ten or more times. The chain combines TRBV3-1 with TRBJ2-7; 10 nucleotides line up with TRBD1. Germline assignment: CDR1 LGHDT and CDR2 YNNKEL (reference sequence). There are 15 residues in the CDR3. After removal of 6 bases from V and 3 bases from J, the junction contained 8 bases not matched to a gene. CDR3 amino acids: CASRPGQGLVYEQYF. The CDR3 DNA follows: TGTGCCAGCAGGCCGGGACAGGGGTTGGTCTACGAGCAGTACTTC.

This clonotype occurred many times. V gene TRBV21-1 combines with J gene TRBJ2-7; the table's D gene call, TRBD1, was not cross checked with the DNA. TRBV21-1 is marked as a pseudogene. The CDR3 length is 14 residues. CDR3 protein: CASRQGANSYEQYF. The CDR3 bases are TGTGCCAGCAGACAGGGGGCGAACTCCTACGAGCAGTACTTC.

This clonotype was observed a few times. The chain couples TRBV5-4 to TRBJ2-7; 9 bases align to TRBD2. Trimming removed 4 bases from V and 0 bases from J; junction bases left unmatched: 11. The length of the CDR3 is 17 residues. Looked up from germline, CDR1 is SGHNT and CDR2 is YYREEE (reference sequence). The CDR3 DNA reads TGTGCCAGCAGCGCCTCCCGGGGTAGCGGGAGCTCCTACGAGCAGTACTTC. It is translated as CASSASRGSGSSYEQYF.

The sample holds many counts of this clonotype. This rearrangement joins TRBV5-1 to TRBJ2-7, with a possible D match to TRBD2 (7 bases). Trimming took off 3 bases at V and 5 bases at J, with 21 bases between the two ends. The germline V gene has CDR1 SGHRS and CDR2 YFSETQ. This CDR3 is built from 16 residues. The CDR3 loop is CASSSNRGGAEDEQYF. The CDR3 DNA sequence: TGCGCCAGCAGCTCTAACCGTGGGGGGGCGGAGGACGAGCAGTACTTC.

This clonotype was counted many times. The chain couples TRBV29-1 to TRBJ1-2, with TRBD1 matching 10 bases. Germline V gene sequence: CDR1 SQVTM, CDR2 ANQGSEA. V dropped 1 base and J dropped 8; count of bases not matched to a gene: 10. CDR3 length equals 15 residues. DNA of the CDR3: TGCAGCGTTGAAGGGGCCGGGACAGGGGAACGGGGCTACACCTTC. Its translation: CSVEGAGTGERGYTF.

This clonotype was seen ten or more times. The gene calls are TRBV5-1 and TRBJ1-5; no clear D. Trimming pared 0 bases from V and 5 bases from J, leaving 6 bases between. The CDR3 consists of 13 residues. Germline V CDR1 and CDR2: SGHRS, YFSETQ. CDR3 bases: TGCGCCAGCAGCTTGGGCGGCGATCAGCCCCAGCATTTT. Its protein is CASSLGGDQPQHF.

This clonotype was observed many times. The rearrangement uses TRBV4-2 and TRBJ2-2, with D perhaps TRBD2 (6 bases). V lost 6 bases and J 3 bases, leaving 17 bases between the germline ends. The germline CDR1 and CDR2 sequences are LGHNA and YNFKEQ. The CDR3 has 16 residues. In DNA form, the CDR3 reads TGTGCCAGCAGTTCTCATAGCGGCTCATACACCGGGGAGCTGTTTTTT. Protein product: CASSSHSGSYTGELFF.

This clonotype was observed many times. The V and J genes are TRBV29-1 and TRBJ2-7; 9 bases are shared with TRBD2. V was clipped by 4 bases and J by 5 bases; unmatched bases: 12. The CDR3 spans 15 residues. Germline V gene lookup returns CDR1 SQVTM and CDR2 ANQGSEA. The CDR3 region has the DNA TGCAGCGTTGTGGCTAGCGGGGCCGCCCGGCACGAGCAGTACTTC. This encodes CSVVASGAARHEQYF.

This clonotype was seen many times. The chain has TRBV9 and TRBJ2-3; 8 nucleotides match TRBD2. This CDR3 has 16 residues. J gave up 4 bases and V 4 bases, and 11 bases lay outside the gene matches. Germline CDR1 is SGDLS and CDR2 is YYNGEE. CDR3 in DNA: TGTGCCAGCAGCCCAGAGGGACTAGGAAGGGCAGATACGCAGTATTTT. It encodes CASSPEGLGRADTQYF.

This clonotype was picked up many times. The rearrangement links TRBV7-2 to TRBJ2-7; 7 bases line up with TRBD2. After removal of 3 bases from V and 0 bases from J, the junction contained 5 bases not matched to a gene. Germline assignment: CDR1 SGHTA and CDR2 FQGNSA. This CDR3 spans 15 amino acids. The CDR3 is CASSFGLAVSYEQYF. CDR3 coding DNA: TGTGCCAGCAGCTTCGGGCTAGCGGTCTCCTACGAGCAGTACTTC.

This chain joins TRBV4-3 and TRBJ1-6; D uncertain. Germline loops: CDR1 LGHNA, CDR2 YSLEER. Trimming took off 0 bases at V and 7 bases at J, with 10 bases between the two ends. The length of the CDR3 is 15 residues. CDR3 nucleotide sequence: TGCGCCAGCAGCCAAGACAAGGGTTGGAATTCACCCCTCCACTTT. Translation: CASSQDKGWNSPLHF.

This clonotype was counted ten times or more. The chain joins TRBV20-1 to TRBJ2-7; 9 nucleotides line up with TRBD1. The J segment lost 6 bases and the V segment lost 6 bases, leaving 12 bases of the junction unmatched. The CDR3 contains 14 residues. CDR1 and CDR2 (germline): DFQATT, SNEGSKA (reference sequence). CDR3 sequence (DNA): TGCAGTGCCGCGACCCACGGGACAGGGAGCGAGCAGTACTTC. This translates into CSAATHGTGSEQYF.

This clonotype was counted many times. The genes are TRBV5-1 and TRBJ2-1; D is unclear. The CDR3 is 16 amino acids. Germline CDR1 SGHRS, CDR2 YFSETQ. Trimming pared 3 bases from V and 4 bases from J, leaving 17 bases between. The CDR3 region is CASSSAARTLYNEQFF. DNA of the CDR3: TGCGCCAGCAGCTCGGCGGCTAGGACCCTATACAATGAGCAGTTCTTC.

The sample holds many counts of this clonotype. The rearrangement links TRBV5-1 to TRBJ2-5; 7 nucleotides align to TRBD1. Germline CDR1 and CDR2: SGHRS and YFSETQ. Trimming cost V 3 bases and J 5 bases; bases outside gene matches: 7. CDR3 length: 14 residues. The CDR3 nucleotides are TGCGCCAGCAGCTCACAGGGGTTCGGGGAGACCCAGTACTTC. Translation: CASSSQGFGETQYF.

This clonotype was counted at least ten times. The gene calls are TRBV10-3 and TRBJ2-1; 7 bases agree with TRBD2. The CDR3 is made up of 15 amino acids. The germline V gene encodes CDR1 ENHRY and CDR2 SYGVKD. After removal of 8 bases from V and 5 bases from J, the junction contained 12 bases not matched to a gene. The CDR3 DNA is TGTGCCATCCGAGGGGCGGGAGTGCGTAACAATGAGCAGTTCTTC. The encoded protein is CAIRGAGVRNNEQFF.

This clonotype was counted ten times or more. The chain couples TRBV20-1 to TRBJ2-3; TRBD1 is a possible D gene (7 bases). Per the germline V gene, CDR1 is DFQATT and CDR2 is SNEGSKA (reference sequence). This CDR3 spans 15 amino acids. The germline V and J ends were trimmed by 0 bases and 2 bases, with 12 bases remaining between them. Here the CDR3 reads CSAREGGQITDTQYF. CDR3 sequence (DNA): TGCAGTGCTAGAGAGGGGGGACAGATCACAGATACGCAGTATTTT.